Listed below are T cell receptor beta chains from one sample, sequenced in a study of T cell changes during pregnancy in multiple sclerosis. Only in-frame clones appear in the TCRdb table, and some are missing; sequencing was by immunoSEQ multiplex PCR. The repertoire consists of about 49,000 clones, with around 90% occurring once and the leading ten covering approximately 4.9%. The material sequenced was peripheral blood, taken after pregnancy. All receptors come from a female donor in good health, enrolled as a control in a pregnancy study. CDR3s include the opening cysteine and the closing phenylalanine or tryptophan.

J gene	V gene	CDR3 protein
TRBJ2-7	TRBV5-8	CASILVTRQGTWLYEQYF
TRBJ1-1	TRBV18	CASSPKAGAGTTEAFF
TRBJ2-7	TRBV5-4	CASSWGPDSYEQYF
TRBJ2-3	TRBV2	CASRPSGADRSTDTQYF
TRBJ1-5	TRBV7-8	CASRRNRGVGNRQPQHF
TRBJ2-7	TRBV6-1	CASSETETGSHEQYF
TRBJ2-3	TRBV4-2	CASSQEVGLALTDTQYF
TRBJ2-1	TRBV9	CASSHRMGGGSYNEQFF
TRBJ1-6	TRBV2	CARGRVNNSPLHF
TRBJ1-2	TRBV4-3	CASSQSPGQNYGYTF
TRBJ1-4	TRBV19	CASSPGQSANEKLFF
TRBJ2-3	TRBV4-1	CASSQDPTDTQYF
TRBJ1-6	TRBV18	CASSPRYREGWDSPLHF
TRBJ1-1	TRBV6-6	CASIQKNTEAFF
TRBJ2-2	TRBV2	CASSLTGGWTGELFF
TRBJ2-7	TRBV7-2	CASSLVSLNRGEQYF
TRBJ2-7	TRBV13	CASSLRGTGRYEQYF
TRBJ2-3	TRBV5-6	CASSVTGRRTDTQYF
TRBJ2-5	TRBV29-1	CSVEAGGRLETQYF
TRBJ2-5	TRBV7-6	CASSLAGRIEETQYF
TRBJ2-7	TRBV2	CASRPTSGAALYEQYF
TRBJ1-4	TRBV7-6	CASSLALQGRTNEKLFF
TRBJ1-4	TRBV5-6	CASSLNRASNEKLFF
TRBJ2-1	TRBV30	CAWSVMRDEQFF
TRBJ2-1	TRBV11-2	CASSSDRVGNEQFF
TRBJ2-1	TRBV5-1	CASSSVAGGLSNEQFF
TRBJ1-1	TRBV6-5	CASSLGQNTEAFF
TRBJ2-7	TRBV28	CASSLQLRDFSYEQYF
TRBJ2-1	TRBV4-1	CASSHPRLVRSYNEQFF
TRBJ2-7	TRBV27	CASSLGRNEQYF
TRBJ1-2	TRBV30	CAWSSPGQENYGYTF
TRBJ1-5	TRBV7-9	CASSMGSNSNQPQHF
TRBJ2-3	TRBV7-9	CASSEGGTGGPDTQYF
TRBJ2-3	TRBV6-6	CASRPRLAGVTDTQYF
TRBJ1-6	TRBV4-3	CASRRGGSGVNSPLHF
TRBJ1-2	TRBV9	CASTSGQPYGYTF
TRBJ1-1	TRBV6-4	CASGGQGARGTEAFF
TRBJ2-5	TRBV5-6	CASSLGLAGGEETQYF
TRBJ2-7	TRBV11-2	CASSLGQGIVYEQYF
TRBJ1-2	TRBV29-1	CSVRDRDSGYTF
TRBJ1-4	TRBV6-1	CASSEVRRGVEKLFF
TRBJ2-1	TRBV28	CASSPAGLGESYYNEQFF